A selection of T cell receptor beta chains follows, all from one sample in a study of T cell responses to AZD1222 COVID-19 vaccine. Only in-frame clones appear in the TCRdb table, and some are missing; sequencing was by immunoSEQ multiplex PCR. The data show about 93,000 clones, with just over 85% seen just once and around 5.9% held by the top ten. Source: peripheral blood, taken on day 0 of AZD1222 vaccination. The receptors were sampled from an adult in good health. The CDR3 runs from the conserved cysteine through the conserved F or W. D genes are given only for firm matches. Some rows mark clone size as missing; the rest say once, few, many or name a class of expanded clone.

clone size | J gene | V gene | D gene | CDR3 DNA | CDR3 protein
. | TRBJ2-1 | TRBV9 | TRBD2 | TGTGCCAGCAGCGTAGGTAGCGGGGGGGCCAATCACAATGAGCAGTTCTTC | CASSVGSGGANHNEQFF
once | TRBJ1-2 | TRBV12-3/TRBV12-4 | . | TGTGCCAGCAGTTTCGCCCCAGGCTATGGCTACACCTTC | CASSFAPGYGYTF
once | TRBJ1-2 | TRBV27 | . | TGTGCCAGCAGTATGGGGGTTGGTGGCTACACCTTC | CASSMGVGGYTF
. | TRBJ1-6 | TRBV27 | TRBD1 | TGTGCCAGCAGTCCGATCGGACAGGGGGTCTTTTCACCCCTCCACTTT | CASSPIGQGVFSPLHF
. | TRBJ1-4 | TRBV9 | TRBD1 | TGTGCCAGCAGCGTAGCGTCAGGGGGCGGGGAAAAACTGTTTTTT | CASSVASGGGEKLFF
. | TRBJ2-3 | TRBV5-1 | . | TGCGCCAGCAGAAAACAGGCAACCACAGATACGCAGTATTTT | CASRKQATTDTQYF
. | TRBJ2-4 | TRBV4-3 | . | TGCGCCAGCAGCCAAGATCAAGGGCCCAAAAACATTCAGTACTTC | CASSQDQGPKNIQYF
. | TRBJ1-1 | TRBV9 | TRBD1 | TGTGCCAGCAGCGCTCCGAACAGGGGAGAAACTGAAGCTTTCTTT | CASSAPNRGETEAFF
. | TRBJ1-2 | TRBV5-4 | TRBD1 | TGTGCCAGCAGTTCTACCCGGGACAGGGGGTTGCGGGGCTACACCTTC | CASSSTRDRGLRGYTF
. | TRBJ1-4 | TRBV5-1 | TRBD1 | TGCGCCAGCAGAACAGGGGCGGAGGGAAAACTGTTTTTT | CASRTGAEGKLFF
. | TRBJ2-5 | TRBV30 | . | TGTGCCTGGAACCGGGGGGCCGTAGAGACCCAGTACTTC | CAWNRGAVETQYF
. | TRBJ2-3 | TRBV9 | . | TGTGCCAGCAGCGTAGCTTTGCATACTAGCACAGATACGCAGTATTTT | CASSVALHTSTDTQYF
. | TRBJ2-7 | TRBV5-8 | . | TGTGCCAGCAGCTTCGACTACGAGCAGTACTTC | CASSFDYEQYF
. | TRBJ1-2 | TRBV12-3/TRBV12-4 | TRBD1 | TGTGCCAGCAGTCGACCGACAGGGGGCTACACCTTC | CASSRPTGGYTF
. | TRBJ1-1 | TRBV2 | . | TGTGCCAGCAGCAGACTGGAAACGACTGAAGCTTTCTTT | CASSRLETTEAFF
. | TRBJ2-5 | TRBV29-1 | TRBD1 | TGCAGCGCCGACGGGACAGGTCAAGAGACCCAGTACTTC | CSADGTGQETQYF
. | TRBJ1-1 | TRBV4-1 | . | TGCGCCAGCAGCCGAAACAAGAACACTGAAGCTTTCTTT | CASSRNKNTEAFF
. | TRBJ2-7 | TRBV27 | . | TGTGCCAGCAGTTGGGGATCAGGGAACGAGCAGTACTTC | CASSWGSGNEQYF
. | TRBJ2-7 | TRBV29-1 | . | TGCAGCGTTACATCGGACATTCGGGACGAGCAGTACTTC | CSVTSDIRDEQYF
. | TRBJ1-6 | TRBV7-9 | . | TGTGCCAGCAGTAGTTCACCCCTCCACTTT | CASSSSPLHF
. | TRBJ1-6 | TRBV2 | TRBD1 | TGTGCCAGCAGTGTTGACAGGGGAAGTTCTAATTCACCCCTCCACTTT | CASSVDRGSSNSPLHF
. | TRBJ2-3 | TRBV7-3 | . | TGTGCCAGCAGCTCCGGGACTCCGACGCAGTATTTT | CASSSGTPTQYF
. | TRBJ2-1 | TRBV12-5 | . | TGTGCTAGTGGAGCGGAGGGGATTCGAGTCAATGAGCAGTTCTTC | CASGAEGIRVNEQFF
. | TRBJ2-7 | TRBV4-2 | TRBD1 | TGTGCCAGCAGCCTCCACGAGACAGGGGGCAGCGAGCAGTACTTC | CASSLHETGGSEQYF
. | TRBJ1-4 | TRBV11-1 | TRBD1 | TGTGCCAGCAGCAGATCCAGGGGGACGGTTAATGAAAAACTGTTTTTT | CASSRSRGTVNEKLFF
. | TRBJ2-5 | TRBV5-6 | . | TGTGCCAGCAGCTGGGGGGGCAGGGATCTCCAAGAGACCCAGTACTTC | CASSWGGRDLQETQYF
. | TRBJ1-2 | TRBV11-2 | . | TGTGCCAGCAGCTTAACACCTAACTATGGCTACACCTTC | CASSLTPNYGYTF
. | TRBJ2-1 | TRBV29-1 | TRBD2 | TGCAGCGAGGCGGGAGGGCCCTGGGATGAGCAGTTCTTC | CSEAGGPWDEQFF
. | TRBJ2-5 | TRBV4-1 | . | TGCGCCAGCAGCCCTGGCACAGGGCCAGAGACCCAGTACTTC | CASSPGTGPETQYF
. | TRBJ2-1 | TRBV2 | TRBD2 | TGTGCCAGCAGAGGACTAGCCAATGAGCAGTTCTTC | CASRGLANEQFF
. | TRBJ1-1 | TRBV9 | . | TGTGCCAGCAGCGTAGCTACAGGAAGGAACACTGAAGCTTTCTTT | CASSVATGRNTEAFF
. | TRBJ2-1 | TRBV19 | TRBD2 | TGTGCCAGTAGTATGGGGAGCGGGGCTCGGCATGAGCAGTTCTTC | CASSMGSGARHEQFF
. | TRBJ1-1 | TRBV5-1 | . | TGCGCCAGCAGCCAGACAGGCCGGAGGGAAGCTTTCTTT | CASSQTGRREAFF
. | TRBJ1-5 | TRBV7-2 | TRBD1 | TGTGCCAGCAGCTCCCAGGGGGCGTCAGGTCAGCCCCAGCATTTT | CASSSQGASGQPQHF
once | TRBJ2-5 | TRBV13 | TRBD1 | TGTGCCAGCAGCTTGGGAAGGACAGGGTCGTACCAAGAGACCCAGTACTTC | CASSLGRTGSYQETQYF
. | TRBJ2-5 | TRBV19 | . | TGTGCCAGTAGCTGGGGTCAAGAGACCCAGTACTTC | CASSWGQETQYF
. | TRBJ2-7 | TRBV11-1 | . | TGTGCCAGCAGCTTAGCCCACCTACCCTACGAGCAGTACTTC | CASSLAHLPYEQYF
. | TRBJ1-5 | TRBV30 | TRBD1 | TGTGCCTGGAGCTTCCGGGACAGGAGATATCAGCCCCAGCATTTT | CAWSFRDRRYQPQHF
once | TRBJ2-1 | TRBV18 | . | TGTGCCAGCTCTAACACCCAGACAGCCTACAATGAGCAGTTCTTC | CASSNTQTAYNEQFF
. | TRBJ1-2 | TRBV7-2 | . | TGTGCCAGCAGCCCAGCGGGGGGCCGGGATGGCTACACCTTC | CASSPAGGRDGYTF
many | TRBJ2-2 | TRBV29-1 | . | TGCAGCGTTAGAATTGGGACCGGGGAGCTGTTTTTT | CSVRIGTGELFF
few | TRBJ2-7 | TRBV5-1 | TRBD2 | TGCGCCAGCAGCTTGATGGGGGGGAGCTCCTACGAGCAGTACTTC | CASSLMGGSSYEQYF